The T cell receptor beta chain described here comes from a study of blood T cell repertoires in COVID-19. Study at large: Sites in the United States, Italy and Spain provided acute and convalescent COVID-19 samples. In each case, the material was cDNA or gDNA derived from T cells, B-cell-depleted T cells, or PBMCs.

Authors' data handling: How many nucleated cells were present was estimated from reference gene primer amplification. Sequenced by immunoSEQ multiplex PCR; TCRdb stores in-frame clones only, minus some. The DNA was the basis for D and trimming; V, J and clone size are from that table. This sample has some 160,000 clones; 83% occur once, and the top ten carry approximately 2%. Per the germline V gene, CDR1 is SGDLS and CDR2 is YYNGEE. CDR3 size: 14 residues. Trimming left V 3 bases short and J 7 bases short, with 14 bases between. Specimen: peripheral blood. The J gene is TRBJ1-5, the V gene TRBV9; no clear D. The clonotype originates from a woman of 80 years or more with acute or convalescent COVID-19. The CDR3, as DNA: TGTGCCAGCAGCGCCTCCCGCGCGGGGCAGCCCCAGCATTTT. This sequence encodes CASSASRAGQPQHF.